This T cell receptor (beta chain) was obtained from a study of blood T cell repertoires in COVID-19. Study-wide background: From T cells, B-cell-depleted T cells, or PBMCs came the material, which was cDNA or gDNA.

With 5 bases removed from V and 10 bases from J, the gap between germline ends came to 21 bases. Germline assignment: CDR1 MNHEY and CDR2 SVGAGI. The CDR3 runs to 15 residues. TCRdb keeps only in-frame clones here, not all; method: immunoSEQ multiplex PCR. This table holds some 33,000 clones, 75% to 90% found once. What was sequenced was peripheral blood. The V gene is TRBV6-5, the J gene TRBJ2-1, with D tentatively TRBD1 (6 bases). This clonotype was sampled from a human donor in a cohort sampled during active COVID-19. CDR3 loop: CASSPSLTGGSEQFF. The CDR3 nucleotides read TGTGCCAGCAGTCCATCCCTGACAGGAGGCAGCGAGCAGTTCTTC.